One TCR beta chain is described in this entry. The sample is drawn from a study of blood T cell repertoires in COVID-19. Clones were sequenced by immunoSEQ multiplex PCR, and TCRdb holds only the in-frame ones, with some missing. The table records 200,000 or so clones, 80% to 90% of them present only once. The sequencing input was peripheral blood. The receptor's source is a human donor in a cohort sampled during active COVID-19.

CDR3 region: CASSTDRGQPQHF. DNA of the CDR3: TGTGCCAGCAGTACCGACAGGGGTCAGCCCCAGCATTTT. V usage is TRBV11-1 and J usage is TRBJ1-5; 8 positions match TRBD1. CDR3 length: 13 amino acids. V trimming: 6 bases; J trimming: 6 bases; junction bases outside the gene matches: 4. Germline CDR1 is SGHAT and CDR2 is FQDESV (reference sequence).